This T cell receptor (beta chain) appears in the sequencing data of a study of shared clonotypes between healthy human individuals. Running of the assay took place at deep level. Using immunoSEQ multiplex PCR, the repertoire was profiled, and TCRdb retains in-frame clones only, with some absent. This sample has about 2.4 million clones; roughly 93% occur once, and the top ten carry approximately 0.36%. For this clone: Antigen: not known.

Germline CDR1 SGHRS, CDR2 YFSETQ. V lost 4 bases and J lost 3; bases outside the gene matches: 14. The CDR3 contains 18 residues. Broader study findings: Incomplete sequencing of sorted subsets was indicated by rarefaction despite large depth. Estimated clonotype richness was generally higher in naive than memory subsets.

The sample comprised naive CD4+ T cells from PBMCs. Subset meaning: CD45RA+ positively selected. The origin of this receptor is a man aged 18 to 30 in good health. Some clones in this sample may be carry-over from other donors' samples. This rearrangement joins TRBV5-1 to TRBJ2-1; 9 nucleotides line up with TRBD1. The CDR3 DNA reads TGCGCCAGCAGCCGATATACAAACCGGGACAGGGTCTACAATGAGCAGTTCTTC. This codes for CASSRYTNRDRVYNEQFF.